The 7 T cell receptor beta chains below come from one sample, sequenced in a study of shared clonotypes between healthy human individuals. Produced via immunoSEQ multiplex PCR; TCRdb's table is partial and in-frame only. Of nearly 750,000 clones listed, over 60% are singletons. Material: memory CD4+ T cells sorted from blood. The subset was: CD45RA-negative fraction. These receptors all stem from a woman in her 30s in good health.

This sequence joins TRBV6-6 and TRBJ2-7; D is possibly TRBD1 (6 bases). Germline V gene lookup returns CDR1 MNHNY and CDR2 SVGAGI (reference sequence). V lost 6 bases and J 6 bases, leaving 15 bases between the germline ends. There are 13 residues in the CDR3. The CDR3 sequence: CASREAGAGEQYF. Written as DNA, the CDR3 is TGTGCCAGCAGAGAGGCAGGGGCCGGCGAGCAGTACTTC.

The V gene is TRBV7-6, the J gene TRBJ2-7; weak D call: TRBD1 (6 bases). V was shortened by 1 base and J by 0 bases, with 10 bases between the two germline ends. Germline CDR1 and CDR2: SGHVS and FNYEAQ. CDR3 length: 15 residues. CDR3 DNA sequence: TGTGCCAGCAGCTTAGGGGGGACACCCTCCTACGAGCAGTACTTC. It translates to CASSLGGTPSYEQYF.

V is TRBV4-1 and J is TRBJ1-1; D is perhaps TRBD1 (5 bases). CDR3 size: 14 residues. The germline CDR1 and CDR2 sequences are MGHRA and YSYEKL. Between the trimmed V and J ends, which lost 4 bases and 7 bases, there was a span of 16 bases. The CDR3 region is CASSRPGHSFEAFF. CDR3 nucleotides: TGCGCCAGCAGCCGTCCAGGACACTCATTTGAAGCTTTCTTT.

This chain uses TRBV5-6 with TRBJ2-5, with D perhaps TRBD1 or TRBD2 (5 bases each). CDR3 length: 16 residues. Trimming removed 4 bases at V and 1 base at J, with 17 bases between. CDR1 SGHDT and CDR2 YYEEEE come from the germline V gene. The CDR3 region is CASSIFSEGTQETQYF. CDR3 sequence (DNA): TGTGCCAGCAGCATATTTAGTGAGGGGACCCAAGAGACCCAGTACTTC.

V gene TRBV6-1 combines with J gene TRBJ2-7; 9 nucleotides align to TRBD1. Per germline, CDR1 MNHNS and CDR2 SASEGT. V shed 5 bases, J shed 6 bases, and the junction held 8 bases outside the gene matches. The CDR3 extends over 14 amino acids. The CDR3 DNA follows: TGTGCCAGCAGTCCGTCGGGACAGGGTTCCGAGCAGTACTTC. Translating it yields CASSPSGQGSEQYF.

This sequence joins TRBV9 and TRBJ1-3, with D uncertain. Per the germline V gene, CDR1 is SGDLS and CDR2 is YYNGEE. V gave up 3 bases and J gave up 3 bases, with 7 bases separating them. This CDR3 comprises 13 residues. The CDR3 DNA is TGTGCCAGCAGCGACCGACTTGGAAACACCATATATTTT. Its translation is CASSDRLGNTIYF.

This chain uses TRBV7-7 with TRBJ2-5, with D possibly TRBD2 on 7 matching bases. The CDR3 totals 17 residues. CDR1 is SSHAT, CDR2 FNYEAQ, per germline (reference sequence). The V end was cut by 5 bases, the J end by 5 bases, with 24 bases between. CDR3 sequence (DNA): TGTGCCAGCAGCCCCTCTATGGTGGGAGGGGGAATGGAGACCCAGTACTTC. Protein sequence: CASSPSMVGGGMETQYF.